This T cell receptor (beta chain) is drawn from a study of OX40 agonist ivuxolimab in advanced cancers. At the level of the study: Patients got intravenous ivuxolimab at 0.01 to 10 mg/kg every 2 weeks. Earlier treatment with anti-PD-1, anti-PD-L1 or anti-CTLA-4 was permitted, and around 36% had received some.

Patients were ruled out by autoimmune disease history or systemic immunosuppression. Germline CDR1 reads MGHRA; CDR2 reads YSYEKL. CDR3 size: 15 residues. J lost 7 bases, V lost 6 bases, and 12 bases had no gene match. The protocol was immunoSEQ multiplex PCR, while the TCRdb copy is restricted to in-frame clones and leaves out a portion. The sample carries around 50,000 clones, 80% to 90% recorded once. The sample consisted of CD4+ or CD8+ T cells sorted from blood, taken in a trial of the OX40 agonist ivuxolimab. The chain links TRBV4-1 to TRBJ2-1, with TRBD1 matching over 7 bases. The source is an adult with an advanced solid tumor such as melanoma, head and neck, liver or kidney cancer. The CDR3, as DNA: TGCGCCAGCAGTCCGACAGGGCTGGGTTCGAATGAGCAGTTCTTC. This encodes CASSPTGLGSNEQFF.